Listed below are T cell receptor beta chains from one sample, sequenced in a study of cytomegalovirus exposure and HLA in healthy donors. Sequenced by immunoSEQ multiplex PCR; TCRdb stores in-frame clones only, minus some. The sample has around 170,000 clones; 60% to 85% are singletons. The sample was PBMCs. The receptors were gathered from a woman aged 45-60 years in good health and CMV-seropositive. The CDR3 runs from the conserved cysteine through the conserved F or W. D genes are given only for firm matches. Clone size is shown for a subset of rows, as once, few, many or a class of expanded clone.

>TRBV25-1|TRBJ2-5|.|.
TGTGCCAGCAGTGAATCAGGCAGGGGAGACGAAGAGACCCAGTACTTC
CASSESGRGDEETQYF
>TRBV4-2|TRBJ2-1|.|TRBD1
TGTGCCAGCAGCCAAATACAGGGGTCCTACAATGAGCAGTTCTTC
CASSQIQGSYNEQFF
>TRBV6-1|TRBJ2-5|few|.
TGTGCCAGCAGTGAATCAGTGGCTCCCCAAGAGACCCAGTACTTC
CASSESVAPQETQYF
>TRBV28|TRBJ1-2|.|.
TGTGCCAGCACCCAAAGTGAATGGGGCTTAGGCTATGGCTACACCTTC
CASTQSEWGLGYGYTF
>TRBV13|TRBJ1-6|.|.
TGTGCCAGCAGCTTAGGAAGGGGTAGAGGACCCCTCCACTTT
CASSLGRGRGPLHF
>TRBV30|TRBJ1-2|.|.
TGTGCCTGGAGTGTCCATCCGGGACAACCGGAAACCTTC
CAWSVHPGQPETF
>TRBV2|TRBJ1-2|.|.
TGTGCCAGCACAACAGGGTTCGACGGCTACACCTTC
CASTTGFDGYTF
>TRBV29-1|TRBJ1-2|.|.
TGCAGCGTTGAGGGCGGGGGGGGTTTCTATGGCTACACCTTC
CSVEGGGGFYGYTF
>TRBV2|TRBJ2-3|few|.
TGTGCCAGCCGGGCCGAGGGCACGCAGTATTTT
CASRAEGTQYF
>TRBV5-1|TRBJ1-1|.|TRBD1
TGCGCCAGCAGCTCGCTTACCGGGACAGATAACACTGAAGCTTTCTTT
CASSSLTGTDNTEAFF
>TRBV7-2|TRBJ1-5|few|.
TGTGCCAGCAGCCTCTATGGGGAGGGCAATCAGCCCCAGCATTTT
CASSLYGEGNQPQHF
>TRBV28|TRBJ2-7|few|TRBD2
TGTGCCAGCAGTCGCCCCGGCGGGAGAAACCCCTACGAGCAGTACTTC
CASSRPGGRNPYEQYF
>TRBV29-1|TRBJ2-1|.|.
TGCAGCGTTGGTGGAGGAGGGCCCTACAATGAGCAGTTCTTC
CSVGGGGPYNEQFF
>TRBV5-6|TRBJ1-2|.|.
TGTGCCTCTCACCTCGCGGCCACGGACTATGGCTACACCTTC
CASHLAATDYGYTF
>TRBV18|TRBJ2-1|.|TRBD2
TGTGCCAGCTCACCACCGTGGCTAGCGGGAGGGACTGAGCAGTTCTTC
CASSPPWLAGGTEQFF
>TRBV7-2|TRBJ1-2|once|TRBD1
TGTGCCAGCAGCCAGGGGGTTAACTATGGCTACACCTTC
CASSQGVNYGYTF
>TRBV5-1|TRBJ2-5|.|.
TGCGCCAGCAGCTTGGTACAGGGTGAGACCCAGTACTTC
CASSLVQGETQYF
>TRBV19|TRBJ2-1|few|.
TGTGCCAGTGGAGAGGAGTACAATGAGCAGTTCTTC
CASGEEYNEQFF
>TRBV2|TRBJ1-5|.|.
TGTGCCAGCAGCCAACTCCCCGATCCCCAGCATTTT
CASSQLPDPQHF
>TRBV6-6|TRBJ1-5|.|.
TGTGCCAGCAGTACCGGGGAAAGGGAGCATTTT
CASSTGEREHF
>TRBV18|TRBJ2-7|.|.
TGTGCCAGCTCCCTTGCGGGGTTGGGCAATGGGGAGCAGTACTTC
CASSLAGLGNGEQYF
>TRBV29-1|TRBJ2-2|.|TRBD2
TGCAGCGTTGCGGGACTAGCGGACGGCGGGGAGCTGTTTTTT
CSVAGLADGGELFF
>TRBV19|TRBJ1-1|.|.
TGTGCCAGTAGTTACAGGGACAACACTGAAGCTTTCTTT
CASSYRDNTEAFF
>TRBV11-3|TRBJ2-2|.|TRBD1
TGTGCCAGCAGCTGGGACAGCCCCAACACCGGGGAGCTGTTTTTT
CASSWDSPNTGELFF